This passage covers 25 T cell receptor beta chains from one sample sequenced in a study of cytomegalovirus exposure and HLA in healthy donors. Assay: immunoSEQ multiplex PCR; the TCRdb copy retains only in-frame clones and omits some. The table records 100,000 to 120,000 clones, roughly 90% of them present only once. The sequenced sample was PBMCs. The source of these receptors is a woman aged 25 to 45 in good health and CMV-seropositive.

The CDR3 DNA sequence: TGTGCCAGCAGCTTGAGTGGGAGGGCCGGCGAGCAGTACTTC. This gives the protein CASSLSGRAGEQYF. The chain carries TRBV5-4 and TRBJ2-7; 7 nucleotides line up with TRBD2. CDR1 is SGHNT and CDR2 is YYREEE in the germline V gene (reference sequence). CDR3 length: 14 residues. The trim removed 1 base at V and 6 bases at J, leaving 7 bases unmatched.

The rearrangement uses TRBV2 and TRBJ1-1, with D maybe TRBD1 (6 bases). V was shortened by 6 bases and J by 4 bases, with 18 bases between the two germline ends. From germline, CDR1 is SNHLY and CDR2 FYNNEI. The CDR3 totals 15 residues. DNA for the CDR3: TGTGCCAGCAGCAGCGACAGGAAATCCCTCACTGAAGCTTTCTTT. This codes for CASSSDRKSLTEAFF.

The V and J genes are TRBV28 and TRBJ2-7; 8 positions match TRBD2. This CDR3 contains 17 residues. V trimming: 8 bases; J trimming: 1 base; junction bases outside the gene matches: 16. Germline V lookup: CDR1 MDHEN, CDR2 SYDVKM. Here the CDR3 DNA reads TGTGCCAGCGGCGGACGTAGGCGGGGGGCCTCGTCCTACGAGCAGTACTTC. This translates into CASGGRRRGASSYEQYF.

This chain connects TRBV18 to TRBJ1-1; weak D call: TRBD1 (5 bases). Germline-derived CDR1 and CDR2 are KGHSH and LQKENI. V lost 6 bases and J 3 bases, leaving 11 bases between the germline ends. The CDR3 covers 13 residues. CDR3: CASSHGGDTEAFF. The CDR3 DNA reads TGTGCCAGCTCTCACGGGGGAGACACTGAAGCTTTCTTT. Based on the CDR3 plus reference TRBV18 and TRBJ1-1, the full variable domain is NAGVMQNPRHLVRRRGQEARLRCSPMKGHSHVYWYRQLPEEGLKFMVYLQKENIIDESGMPKERFSAEFPKEGPSILRIQQVVRGDSAAYFCASSHGGDTEAFFGQGTRLTVV.

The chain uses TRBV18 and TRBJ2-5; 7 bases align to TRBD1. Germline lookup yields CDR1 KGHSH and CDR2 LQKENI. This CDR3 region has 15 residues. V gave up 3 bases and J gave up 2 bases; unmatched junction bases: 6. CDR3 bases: TGTGCCAGCTCACCCTGGACAGGCGGACAAGAGACCCAGTACTTC. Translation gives CASSPWTGGQETQYF. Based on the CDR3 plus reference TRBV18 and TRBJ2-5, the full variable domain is NAGVMQNPRHLVRRRGQEARLRCSPMKGHSHVYWYRQLPEEGLKFMVYLQKENIIDESGMPKERFSAEFPKEGPSILRIQQVVRGDSAAYFCASSPWTGGQETQYFGPGTRLLVL.

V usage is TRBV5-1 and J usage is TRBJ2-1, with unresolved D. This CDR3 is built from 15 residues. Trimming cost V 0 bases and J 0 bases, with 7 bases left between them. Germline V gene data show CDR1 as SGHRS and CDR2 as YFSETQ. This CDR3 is CASSLAHSSYNEQFF. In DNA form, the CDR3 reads TGCGCCAGCAGCTTGGCCCACAGCTCCTACAATGAGCAGTTCTTC.

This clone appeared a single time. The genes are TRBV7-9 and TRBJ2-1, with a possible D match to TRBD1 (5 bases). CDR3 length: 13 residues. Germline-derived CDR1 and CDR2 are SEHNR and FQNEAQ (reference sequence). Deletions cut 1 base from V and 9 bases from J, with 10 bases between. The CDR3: CASSLVWGFEQFF. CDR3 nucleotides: TGTGCCAGCAGCTTAGTCTGGGGCTTTGAGCAGTTCTTC.

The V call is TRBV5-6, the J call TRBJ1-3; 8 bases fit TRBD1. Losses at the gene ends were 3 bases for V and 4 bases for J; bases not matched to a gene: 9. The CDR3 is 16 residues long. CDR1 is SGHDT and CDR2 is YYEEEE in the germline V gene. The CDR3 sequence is CASSSPRQGPGNTIYF. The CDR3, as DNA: TGTGCCAGCAGCTCTCCCCGACAGGGGCCGGGAAACACCATATATTTT.

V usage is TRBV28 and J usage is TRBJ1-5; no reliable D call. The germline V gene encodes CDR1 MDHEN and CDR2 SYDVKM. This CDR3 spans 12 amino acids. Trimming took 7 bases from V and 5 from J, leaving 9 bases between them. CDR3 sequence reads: CASNPPDQPQHF. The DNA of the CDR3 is TGTGCCAGCAACCCGCCGGATCAGCCCCAGCATTTT.

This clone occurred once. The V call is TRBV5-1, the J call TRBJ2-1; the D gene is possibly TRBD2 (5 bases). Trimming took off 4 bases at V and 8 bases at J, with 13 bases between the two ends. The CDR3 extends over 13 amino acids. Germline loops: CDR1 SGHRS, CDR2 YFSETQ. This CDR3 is CASSLGADYEQFF. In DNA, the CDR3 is TGCGCCAGCAGCCTTGGAGCGGATTATGAGCAGTTCTTC.

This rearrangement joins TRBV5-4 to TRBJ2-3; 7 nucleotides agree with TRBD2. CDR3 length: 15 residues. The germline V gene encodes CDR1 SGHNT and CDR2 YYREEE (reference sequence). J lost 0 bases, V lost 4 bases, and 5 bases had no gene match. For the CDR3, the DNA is TGTGCCAGCAGCGGACTAGGGACTAGCACAGATACGCAGTATTTT. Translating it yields CASSGLGTSTDTQYF.

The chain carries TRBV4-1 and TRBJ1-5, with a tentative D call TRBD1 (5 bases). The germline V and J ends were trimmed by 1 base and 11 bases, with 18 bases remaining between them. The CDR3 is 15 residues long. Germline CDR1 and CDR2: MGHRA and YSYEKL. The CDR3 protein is CASSQVGPLGGTQHF. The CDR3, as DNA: TGCGCCAGCAGCCAAGTGGGGCCCCTCGGGGGTACCCAGCATTTT.

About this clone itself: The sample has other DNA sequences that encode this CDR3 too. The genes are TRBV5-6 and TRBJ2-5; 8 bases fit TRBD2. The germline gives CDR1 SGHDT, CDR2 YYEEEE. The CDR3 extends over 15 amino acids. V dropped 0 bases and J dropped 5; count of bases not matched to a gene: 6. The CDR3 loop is CASSLVAGGRETQYF. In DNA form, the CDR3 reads TGTGCCAGCAGCTTGGTGGCGGGGGGCCGGGAGACCCAGTACTTC.

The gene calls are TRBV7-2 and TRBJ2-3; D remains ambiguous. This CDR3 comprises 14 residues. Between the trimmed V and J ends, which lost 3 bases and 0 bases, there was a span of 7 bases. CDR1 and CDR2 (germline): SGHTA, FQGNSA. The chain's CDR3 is CASSFRSSTDTQYF. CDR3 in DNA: TGTGCCAGCAGCTTTCGGTCTAGCACAGATACGCAGTATTTT.

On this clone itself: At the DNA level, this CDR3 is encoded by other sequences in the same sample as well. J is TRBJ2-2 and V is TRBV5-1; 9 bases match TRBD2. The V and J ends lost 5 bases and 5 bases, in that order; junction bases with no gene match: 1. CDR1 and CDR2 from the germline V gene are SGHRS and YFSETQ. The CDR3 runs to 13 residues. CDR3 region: CASSLAGTGELFF. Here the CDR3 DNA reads TGCGCCAGCAGTCTAGCGGGAACCGGGGAGCTGTTTTTT. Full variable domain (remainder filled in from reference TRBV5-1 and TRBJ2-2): KAGVTQTPRYLIKTRGQQVTLSCSPISGHRSVSWYQQTPGQGLQFLFEYFSETQRNKGNFPGRFSGRQFSNSRSEMNVSTLELGDSALYLCASSLAGTGELFFGEGSRLTVL.

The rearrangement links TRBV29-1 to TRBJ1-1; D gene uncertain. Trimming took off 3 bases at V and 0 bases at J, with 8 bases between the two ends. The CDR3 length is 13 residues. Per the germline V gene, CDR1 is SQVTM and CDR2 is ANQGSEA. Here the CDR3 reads CSVDLSVNTEAFF. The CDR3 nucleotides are TGCAGCGTTGATCTTTCTGTGAACACTGAAGCTTTCTTT.

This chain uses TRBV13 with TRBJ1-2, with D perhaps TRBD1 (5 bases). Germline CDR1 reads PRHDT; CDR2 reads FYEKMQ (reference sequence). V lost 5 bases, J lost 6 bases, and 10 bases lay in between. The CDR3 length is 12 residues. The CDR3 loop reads CASSATGDGYTF. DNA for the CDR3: TGTGCCAGCAGCGCGACGGGGGATGGCTACACCTTC.

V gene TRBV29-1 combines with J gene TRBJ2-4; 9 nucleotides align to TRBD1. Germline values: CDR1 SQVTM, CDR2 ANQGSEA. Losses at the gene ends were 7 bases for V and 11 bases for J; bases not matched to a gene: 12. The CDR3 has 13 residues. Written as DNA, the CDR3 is TGCAGCGCCGCGGGACAGGGAGGTGACTTTCAGTACTTC. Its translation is CSAAGQGGDFQYF.

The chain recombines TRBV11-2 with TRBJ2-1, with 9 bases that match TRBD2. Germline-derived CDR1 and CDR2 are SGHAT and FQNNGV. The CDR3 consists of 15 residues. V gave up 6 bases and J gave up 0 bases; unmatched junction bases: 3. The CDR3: CASRSGGTSYNEQFF. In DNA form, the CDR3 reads TGTGCCAGCAGGAGCGGGGGGACCTCCTACAATGAGCAGTTCTTC.

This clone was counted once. CDR3 sequence reads: CASSLDGNQPQHF. CDR3 in DNA: TGCGCCAGCAGCTTGGACGGGAATCAGCCCCAGCATTTT. The chain has TRBV5-1 and TRBJ1-5; D unresolved. The germline V gene encodes CDR1 SGHRS and CDR2 YFSETQ. The CDR3 covers 13 residues. Trimming removed 0 bases from V and 4 bases from J, with 5 bases in between.

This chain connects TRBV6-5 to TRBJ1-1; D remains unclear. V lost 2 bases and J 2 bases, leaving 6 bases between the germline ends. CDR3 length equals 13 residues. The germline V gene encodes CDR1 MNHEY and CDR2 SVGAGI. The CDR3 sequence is CASSYRRNTEAFF. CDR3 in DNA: TGTGCCAGCAGTTACAGGAGAAACACTGAAGCTTTCTTT.

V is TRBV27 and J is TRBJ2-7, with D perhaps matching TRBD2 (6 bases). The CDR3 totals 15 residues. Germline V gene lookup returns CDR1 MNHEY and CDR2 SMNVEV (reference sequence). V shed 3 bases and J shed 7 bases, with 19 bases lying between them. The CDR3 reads CASSFRGGALQEQYF. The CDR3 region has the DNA TGTGCCAGCAGTTTCCGTGGCGGGGCTCTCCAGGAGCAGTACTTC.

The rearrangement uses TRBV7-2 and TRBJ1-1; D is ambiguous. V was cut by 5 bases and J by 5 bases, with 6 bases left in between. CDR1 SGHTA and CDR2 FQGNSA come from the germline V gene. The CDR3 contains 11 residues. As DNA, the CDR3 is TGTGCCAGCAGCCCAGGTACTGAAGCTTTCTTT. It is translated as CASSPGTEAFF.

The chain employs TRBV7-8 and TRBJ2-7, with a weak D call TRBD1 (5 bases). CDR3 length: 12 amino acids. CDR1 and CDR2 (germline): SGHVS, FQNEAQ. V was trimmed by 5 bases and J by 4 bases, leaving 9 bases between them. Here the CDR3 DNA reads TGTGCCAGCAGCGCCACAGGTTACGAGCAGTACTTC. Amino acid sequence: CASSATGYEQYF.

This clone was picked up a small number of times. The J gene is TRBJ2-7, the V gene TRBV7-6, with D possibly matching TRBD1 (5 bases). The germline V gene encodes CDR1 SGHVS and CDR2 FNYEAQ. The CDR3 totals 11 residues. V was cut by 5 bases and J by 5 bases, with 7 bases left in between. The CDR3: CASSPGHEQYF. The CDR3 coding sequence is TGTGCCAGCAGCCCAGGGCACGAGCAGTACTTC.